Listed here are 20 T cell receptor beta chains from one sample, sequenced in a study of blood T cell repertoires in COVID-19. The method was immunoSEQ multiplex PCR; TCRdb's version includes in-frame clones alone and lacks a portion of them. The sample shows 80,000 to 85,000 clones, 85% to 90% of them seen only once. The sequenced sample was peripheral blood. These receptor sequences come from a woman aged 80 or older with acute or convalescent COVID-19.

The chain is built from TRBV10-1 and TRBJ1-2; D unresolved. This CDR3 is 14 amino acids long. CDR1 is WNHNN and CDR2 is SYGVQD in the germline V gene (reference sequence). Trimming pared 8 bases from V and 3 bases from J, leaving 16 bases between. Here the CDR3 DNA reads TGCGCCAGCTACAACCATGGGCTTCACTATGGCTACACCTTC. Protein: CASYNHGLHYGYTF.

This chain uses TRBV18 with TRBJ1-1; TRBD1 is a possible D gene (6 bases). Trimming stripped 6 bases from V and 1 base from J, with 9 bases between. The CDR3 spans 13 residues. CDR1 and CDR2 (germline): KGHSH, LQKENI. CDR3 DNA sequence: TGTGCCAGCTCCTCGGACAGGAACACTGAAGCTTTCTTT. It specifies CASSSDRNTEAFF.

V is TRBV6-6 and J is TRBJ1-5, with TRBD1 matching 11 bases. The germline V gene encodes CDR1 MNHNY and CDR2 SVGAGI (reference sequence). The CDR3 consists of 16 residues. The J segment lost 6 bases and the V segment lost 5 bases, leaving 9 bases of the junction unmatched. CDR3: CASSAELDRGRQPQHF. DNA for the CDR3: TGTGCCAGCAGTGCTGAGTTGGACAGGGGGCGTCAGCCCCAGCATTTT.

This chain links TRBV6-5 with TRBJ2-2, with 8 bases fitting TRBD1. With 5 bases clipped from V and 6 bases from J, the junction kept 8 bases outside the gene matches. CDR1 MNHEY and CDR2 SVGAGI come from the germline V gene. This CDR3 spans 15 amino acids. The CDR3 here is CASSQRTGKAGELFF. As DNA, the CDR3 is TGTGCCAGCAGTCAACGGACAGGGAAAGCCGGGGAGCTGTTTTTT.

This chain connects TRBV19 to TRBJ1-2; the D gene is possibly TRBD1 (6 bases). CDR3 size: 14 residues. Germline V lookup: CDR1 LNHDA, CDR2 SQIVND (reference sequence). Trimming took off 2 bases at V and 2 bases at J, with 9 bases between the two ends. The CDR3 spells CASSIPGQNYGYTF. CDR3 DNA sequence: TGTGCCAGTAGTATACCCGGACAGAACTATGGCTACACCTTC.

The chain links TRBV7-9 to TRBJ1-2; D uncertain. The CDR3 has 15 amino acids. Germline CDR1 is SEHNR and CDR2 is FQNEAQ (reference sequence). V lost 4 bases and J lost 0, with 12 bases in between. As DNA, the CDR3 is TGTGCCAGCAGCTCGGACTCACCGACTAACTATGGCTACACCTTC. Translated, it gives CASSSDSPTNYGYTF.

The gene calls are TRBV7-3 and TRBJ1-1; D unresolved. The V gene lost 8 bases and the J gene lost 2 bases, with 18 bases spanning the gap. This CDR3 region has 15 residues. Germline-derived CDR1 and CDR2 are SGHTA and FQGTGA. The DNA of the CDR3 is TGTGCCAGCCCCTTAAATCCCAGGATAAACACTGAAGCTTTCTTT. Translating it yields CASPLNPRINTEAFF.

The chain joins TRBV2 to TRBJ2-5, with TRBD2 matching 10 bases. The CDR3 sequence is 17 residues long. Germline CDR1 and CDR2: SNHLY and FYNNEI. Losses at the gene ends were 3 bases for V and 5 bases for J; bases not matched to a gene: 12. CDR3 coding DNA: TGTGCCAGCAGTGACCTGGCTAGCGGGGGACTCGGGGAGACCCAGTACTTC. The encoded protein is CASSDLASGGLGETQYF. Full variable domain (remainder filled in from reference TRBV2 and TRBJ2-5): EPEVTQTPSHQVTQMGQEVILRCVPISNHLYFYWYRQILGQKVEFLVSFYNNEISEKSEIFDDQFSVERPDGSNFTLKIRSTKLEDSAMYFCASSDLASGGLGETQYFGPGTRLLVL.

The V gene is TRBV10-3, the J gene TRBJ1-5, with TRBD1 as a possible D gene (6 bases). Per germline, CDR1 ENHRY and CDR2 SYGVKD. V lost 6 bases and J 4 bases, leaving 13 bases between the germline ends. The CDR3 runs 14 residues. The chain's CDR3 is CAIRGGGPNQPQHF. CDR3 nucleotides: TGTGCCATCAGGGGCGGGGGCCCTAATCAGCCCCAGCATTTT.

This rearrangement joins TRBV29-1 to TRBJ2-7; 11 nucleotides agree with TRBD2. CDR1 is SQVTM and CDR2 is ANQGSEA in the germline V gene. The CDR3 has 13 residues. V lost 4 bases, J lost 5 bases, and 4 bases stayed unmatched. CDR3 residues: CSVVRLAGNEQYF. The CDR3 DNA follows: TGCAGCGTTGTGAGACTAGCGGGGAACGAGCAGTACTTC.

The chain recombines TRBV19 with TRBJ2-1, with TRBD2 matching 15 bases. Looked up from germline, CDR1 is LNHDA and CDR2 is SQIVND (reference sequence). The trim removed 5 bases at V and 6 bases at J, leaving 5 bases unmatched. The CDR3 loop spans 16 amino acids. The CDR3 coding sequence is TGTGCCAGTAGTCCTCCGGGACTAGCGGGAGGCAATGAGCAGTTCTTC. Its protein product is CASSPPGLAGGNEQFF.

The rearrangement uses TRBV3-1 (or the pseudogene TRBV3-2) and TRBJ2-7; tentative D call: TRBD2 (5 bases). This CDR3 is built from 14 residues. Deletions cut 5 bases from V and 9 bases from J, with 20 bases between. Germline V gives CDR1 LGHDT, CDR2 YNNKEL (reference sequence). The CDR3 sequence is CASSTRPTIAPQYF. The CDR3 bases are TGTGCCAGCAGCACAAGGCCGACTATCGCTCCGCAGTACTTC.

The genes are TRBV10-3 and TRBJ2-1; the match to TRBD2 covers 9 bases. This CDR3 contains 12 residues. The germline V gene has CDR1 ENHRY and CDR2 SYGVKD. CDR3 nucleotides: TGTTGTTGGCGGGGGGGCCACAATGAGCAGTTCTTC. It encodes CCWRGGHNEQFF.

The gene calls are TRBV19 and TRBJ2-3; TRBD1 matches at 8 bases. This CDR3 has 15 amino acids. Unmatched junction bases numbered 4, after V lost 4 bases and J lost 1 base. Germline V gene lookup returns CDR1 LNHDA and CDR2 SQIVND (reference sequence). DNA for the CDR3: TGTGCCAGTAGTACCCCGGGACAGGGCACAGATACGCAGTATTTT. This encodes CASSTPGQGTDTQYF.

The chain is built from TRBV6-5 and TRBJ2-7, with 7 bases that match TRBD2. This CDR3 region has 14 residues. V was clipped by 4 bases and J by 1 base; unmatched bases: 4. The germline CDR1 and CDR2 sequences are MNHEY and SVGAGI. The CDR3 coding sequence is TGTGCCAGCAGTTCTCACGGGGGGTCCTACGAGCAGTACTTC. This gives the protein CASSSHGGSYEQYF.

The chain joins TRBV6-5 to TRBJ2-1; 9 nucleotides match TRBD1. The CDR3 extends over 15 amino acids. V shed 4 bases and J 5 bases; nucleotides not matched to a gene: 6. Germline V gene lookup returns CDR1 MNHEY and CDR2 SVGAGI. The CDR3 reads CASSSGQGFDNEQFF. The CDR3, as DNA: TGTGCCAGCAGTTCGGGACAGGGTTTTGACAATGAGCAGTTCTTC.

V gene TRBV7-2 combines with J gene TRBJ2-3; tentative D call: TRBD2 (6 bases). The CDR3 totals 14 residues. V was shortened by 5 bases and J by 0 bases, with 9 bases between the two germline ends. Germline CDR1 is SGHTA and CDR2 is FQGNSA. DNA for the CDR3: TGTGCCAGCAGCCTCGGGACTAGCACAGATACGCAGTATTTT. Translation gives CASSLGTSTDTQYF.

The chain employs TRBV19 and TRBJ1-2, with TRBD1 identical over 9 bases. CDR3 length: 12 amino acids. V was pared by 6 bases and J by 10 bases, with 6 bases of the junction left unmatched. Looked up from germline, CDR1 is LNHDA and CDR2 is SQIVND (reference sequence). The CDR3 here is CASRGTGWVYTF. CDR3 nucleotides: TGTGCCAGTAGAGGGACAGGGTGGGTCTACACCTTC.

The CDR3: CASSVPRGLNEKLFF. The DNA for the CDR3 is TGTGCCAGCAGCGTTCCCAGGGGTCTTAATGAAAAACTGTTTTTT. The chain uses TRBV2 and TRBJ1-4, with D possibly matching TRBD1 (6 bases). The germline CDR1 and CDR2 sequences are SNHLY and FYNNEI. The CDR3 sequence is 15 residues long. V gave up 6 bases and J gave up 4 bases, with 15 bases separating them.

The chain uses TRBV7-2 and TRBJ1-1; TRBD1 agrees at 10 bases. The V and J ends lost 3 bases and 4 bases, in that order; junction bases with no gene match: 5. The CDR3 is made up of 15 amino acids. Germline values: CDR1 SGHTA, CDR2 FQGNSA. CDR3 bases: TGTGCCAGCAGCTTTAGACAGGGGGCGCTCACTGAAGCTTTCTTT. This encodes CASSFRQGALTEAFF.